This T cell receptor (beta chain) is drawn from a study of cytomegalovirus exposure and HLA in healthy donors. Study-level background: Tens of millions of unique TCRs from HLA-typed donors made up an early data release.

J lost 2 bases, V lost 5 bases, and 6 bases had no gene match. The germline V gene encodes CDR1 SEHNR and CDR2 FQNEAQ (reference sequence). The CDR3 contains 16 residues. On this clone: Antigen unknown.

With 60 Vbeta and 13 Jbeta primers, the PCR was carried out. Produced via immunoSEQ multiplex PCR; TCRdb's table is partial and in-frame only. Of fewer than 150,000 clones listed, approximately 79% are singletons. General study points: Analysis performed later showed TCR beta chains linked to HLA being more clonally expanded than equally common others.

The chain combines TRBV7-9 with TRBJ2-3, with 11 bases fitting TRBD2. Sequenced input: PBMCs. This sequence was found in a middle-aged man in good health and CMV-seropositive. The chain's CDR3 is CASSPQLAGATDTQYF. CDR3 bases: TGTGCCAGCAGCCCGCAACTAGCGGGGGCCACAGATACGCAGTATTTT.